This paragraph covers one T cell receptor (beta chain) sequence. This clonotype has a count of ten or more. Its specific antigen is unknown. Base qualities were left out, and no much larger clone turns up one base away. Libraries were built with RACE. For sequencing, a NextSeq 500 was employed. During library preparation, unique molecular identifiers were attached to individual cDNA molecules so that TCRs could be counted quantitatively and reproducibly. Both TCR alpha and TCR beta chains were sequenced from each blood RNA sample. The source study handled its data this way. Samples had a median of about 96,000 TCRs, with a range from roughly 20,000 to 690,600. V, J and CDR3 annotation of the TCR reads was carried out using the Decombinator software suite. To make PS versus PT1 abundance plots, every sample was subsampled to the same number of TCRs (28,000). TCRs were defined as expanded if absent before sensitization and observed at least eight times at the 2-week time point. TCRdb reprocessed the public reads (quality trimming at Q25 with fastp, clone calling with MiXCR) and kept in-frame beta chains. Records with the same CDR3 protein are collapsed into one entry carrying the most frequent genes and DNA. TCRdb, rather than the study authors, made the V and J calls. The table for this sample lists more than 80,000 distinct CDR3 sequences; around 7.8% of them were counted only once. Approximately 1.5% of the sample is taken by the ten largest.

This entry belongs to a study of human T cells and chemical hapten exposure (dated by TCRdb to about 2021). Some background on the complete study: For sensitization, 2% DPC in acetone was applied to a 2 cm by 2 cm area of upper inner arm skin. Throughout the study period of roughly five months, patients also received therapeutic DPC doses to the scalp every week. Patch testing was done on the upper back using Finn chambers containing 0.01% DPC, and results were scored after 6 days according to International Contact Dermatitis Research Group standards. The mostly female patient cohort included alopecia areata with under or over 50% scalp involvement, alopecia totalis and alopecia universalis. Libraries were pooled for sequencing, and per-sample TCR yields varied mainly because of small differences in library volumes within the pool. This study followed changes in the peripheral blood TCR repertoire in vivo during primary and secondary sensitization of alopecia patients to the hapten diphenylcyclopropenone (DPC). Blood was sampled from patients pre-sensitization (week 0) and at 2, 6 and about 24 weeks after DPC sensitization. Around 29 alopecia patients provided blood for TCR sequencing at one to four time points (pre-sensitization, 2, 6 and 24 weeks).

Paper-wide results and their limitations: Repeated subsampling changed both the strength of the expansion versus patch-test correlation and the threshold at which the correlation became significant. Compared with pre-sensitization or healthy control sets, expanded TCRs formed significantly more large CDR3 similarity clusters, which is consistent with antigen-driven responses. Because all patients had alopecia, a presumed autoimmune disease, the immune response of the patients might differ from that of healthy individuals. Patch test score was positively correlated with the number of PT1 expanded TCRs, with significance at thresholds 8, 16 and 32 but not at 4. No change with DPC sensitization was found in the number of TCRs above 1 in 1000 frequency, and no evidence of global repertoire structure alterations was found.

V is shortened by 3 bases, J by 4 bases, and the region joining them spans 12 bases. Reading from cysteine to phenylalanine, the CDR3 counts 14 amino acids. Only the CDR3 portion is preserved as DNA: 42 bases, with reading frame beginning at the first base. This specimen's time point label, per the study, means: patch test 1, 2 weeks after DPC sensitization. Interpreted using the paper, the treatment or condition label stands for: therapeutic diphenylcyclopropenone sensitization with weekly scalp DPC. At each patch-test visit, blood was drawn before the patch test was applied. Patients were eligible if aged 18 to 70, diagnosed with alopecia and judged suitable for DPC therapy, and pregnant patients were excluded. Total RNA was isolated from unfractionated whole blood collected in Tempus Blood RNA tubes.

This chain joins TRBV12-3 or TRBV12-4 to TRBJ2-5; TRBD1 is a weak D gene call, 5 bases matching. The sequencing used whole blood, collected in connection with sensitization to the hapten diphenylcyclopropenone (DPC). This receptor was obtained from a woman in her thirties with alopecia areata. Some clones in this sample may be carry-over from other donors' samples. The sequenced DNA: TGTGCCAGCAGTTTGCGGCAGGGCGGAGAGACCCAGTACTTC. Translated, this is CASSLRQGGETQYF.